The 24 T cell receptor beta chains reported below all come from one sample, sequenced in a study of blood T cell repertoires in COVID-19. The data were produced by immunoSEQ multiplex PCR, yet TCRdb's version contains in-frame clones alone and is incomplete. The table lists fewer than 200,000 clones, around 82% of them singletons. Specimen: PBMCs or T cells enriched from blood (not recorded which). The source is a woman aged 55-69 years with acute COVID-19.

This clone came up a few times. The rearrangement uses TRBV11-2 and TRBJ1-4; D call uncertain. Trimming pared 6 bases from V and 3 bases from J, leaving 8 bases between. The CDR3 contains 13 residues. Germline V CDR1 and CDR2: SGHAT, FQNNGV. CDR3 sequence reads: CASRPQPNEKLFF. The DNA for the CDR3 is TGTGCCAGCAGACCACAGCCTAATGAAAAACTGTTTTTT.

The V and J genes are TRBV12-3 or TRBV12-4 and TRBJ2-1; TRBD2 aligns across 8 bases. The CDR3 extends over 13 amino acids. With V trimmed by 5 bases and J by 7 bases, 4 bases remained unmatched. As DNA, the CDR3 is TGTGCCAGCAGTAGCGGGGGAAGAAATGAGCAGTTCTTC. Its protein is CASSSGGRNEQFF.

The gene calls are TRBV27 and TRBJ2-2; possibly TRBD1 for D (5 bases). This CDR3 contains 13 residues. Germline V CDR1 and CDR2: MNHEY, SMNVEV (reference sequence). Deletions cut 6 bases from V and 3 bases from J, with 8 bases between. The CDR3 region is CASSGRDTGELFF. CDR3 nucleotide sequence: TGTGCCAGCAGCGGCAGGGACACCGGGGAGCTGTTTTTT.

The chain uses TRBV7-6 and TRBJ1-5, with unresolved D. There are 14 residues in the CDR3. From germline, CDR1 is SGHVS and CDR2 FNYEAQ. Between the trimmed V and J ends, which lost 5 bases and 5 bases, there was a span of 13 bases. This CDR3 reads CASSLRVLDQPQHF. The CDR3 coding sequence is TGTGCCAGCAGCCTGCGGGTCTTGGATCAGCCCCAGCATTTT.

V usage is TRBV18 and J usage is TRBJ1-1, with a tentative D call TRBD1 (5 bases). Germline V gene lookup returns CDR1 KGHSH and CDR2 LQKENI. This CDR3 is built from 15 residues. The V gene lost 2 bases and the J gene lost 3 bases, with 13 bases spanning the gap. The CDR3 sequence is CASSPVEGTYTEAFF. In DNA form, the CDR3 reads TGTGCCAGCTCACCAGTGGAGGGGACCTACACTGAAGCTTTCTTT.

The V call is TRBV11-2, the J call TRBJ1-5, with 10 bases matching TRBD1. This CDR3 contains 15 residues. V lost 3 bases to trimming and J lost 4 bases; unmatched junction nucleotides: 3. CDR1 and CDR2 from the germline V gene are SGHAT and FQNNGV. CDR3 loop: CASSFGQGGNQPQHF. The CDR3 DNA follows: TGTGCCAGCAGCTTCGGACAGGGGGGTAATCAGCCCCAGCATTTT.

The V gene is TRBV7-2, the J gene TRBJ1-4, with 8 bases matching TRBD1. The CDR3 covers 15 residues. Germline values: CDR1 SGHTA, CDR2 FQGNSA. The J segment lost 8 bases and the V segment lost 2 bases, leaving 7 bases of the junction unmatched. CDR3 protein: CASSLQGQGSEKLFF. The CDR3 nucleotides read TGTGCCAGCAGCTTACAAGGACAGGGATCGGAAAAACTGTTTTTT. Full variable domain (missing parts from reference TRBV7-2 and TRBJ1-4): GAGVSQSPSNKVTEKGKDVELRCDPISGHTALYWYRQSLGQGLEFLIYFQGNSAPDKSGLPSDRFSAERTGGSVSTLTIQRTQQEDSAVYLCASSLQGQGSEKLFFGSGTQLSVL.

The chain's CDR3 is CASSPRGGYSPLHF. The CDR3 nucleotides read TGTGCCAGCAGCCCCCGGGGGGGCTACTCACCCCTCCACTTT. This sequence joins TRBV7-9 and TRBJ1-6, with a weak D call TRBD1 (6 bases). The CDR3 totals 14 residues. CDR1 SEHNR and CDR2 FQNEAQ come from the germline V gene (reference sequence). Between the trimmed V and J ends, which lost 5 bases and 10 bases, there was a span of 15 bases. Full variable domain (missing parts from reference TRBV7-9 and TRBJ1-6): DTGVSQNPRHKITKRGQNVTFRCDPISEHNRLYWYRQTLGQGPEFLTYFQNEAQLEKSRLLSDRFSAERPKGSFSTLEIQRTEQGDSAMYLCASSPRGGYSPLHFGNGTRLTVT.

The chain is built from TRBV15 and TRBJ1-2, with no clear D. V was clipped by 1 base and J by 7 bases, with 10 bases between them. The V gene's germline CDR1 is LNHNV and CDR2 YYDKDF (reference sequence). The CDR3 runs to 13 residues. The CDR3 DNA follows: TGTGCCACCAGCAGAGTGAGGGCCCCTGGCTACACCTTC. This gives the protein CATSRVRAPGYTF. The full variable domain, rest sourced from reference TRBV15 and TRBJ1-2, is DAMVIQNPRYQVTQFGKPVTLSCSQTLNHNVMYWYQQKSSQAPKLLFHYYDKDFNNEADTPDNFQSRRPNTSFCFLDIRSPGLGDTAMYLCATSRVRAPGYTFGSGTRLTVV.

The J gene is TRBJ2-3, the V gene TRBV12-3 or TRBV12-4; TRBD2 agrees at 7 bases. Trimming at V came to 11 bases and at J to 5 bases, leaving 7 bases not matched to a gene. The CDR3 totals 12 residues. The CDR3 region is CAGGAGLDTQYF. The CDR3 coding sequence is TGTGCCGGGGGAGCGGGGTTAGATACGCAGTATTTT.

The CDR3 DNA is TGTGCCAGTAGACAGGGAGAGGTCCTGAACACTGAAGCTTTCTTT. Its translation: CASRQGEVLNTEAFF. This chain joins TRBV19 and TRBJ1-1; tentatively, D is TRBD1 (6 bases). Germline CDR1 and CDR2: LNHDA and SQIVND (reference sequence). The CDR3 contains 15 residues. Trimming removed 6 bases at V and 0 bases at J, with 14 bases between.

This clone was observed once. The rearrangement joins TRBV14 to TRBJ1-2; possible D gene TRBD1, 5 bases. The germline CDR1 and CDR2 sequences are SGHDN and FVKESK. Trimming left V 3 bases short and J 4 bases short, with 9 bases between. The CDR3 has 13 amino acids. The CDR3 region has the DNA TGTGCCAGCAGCCACGGGGGTGCCTATGGCTACACCTTC. This translates into CASSHGGAYGYTF.

In this sample, this clone turned up a few times. The chain employs TRBV4-2 and TRBJ2-2, with D unresolved. The CDR3 runs 12 residues. Germline-derived CDR1 and CDR2 are LGHNA and YNFKEQ. V lost 4 bases to trimming and J lost 7 bases, with 7 bases between them. CDR3 protein: CASSLGSGELFF. DNA of the CDR3: TGTGCCAGCAGCCTGGGCAGCGGGGAGCTGTTTTTT.

The chain employs TRBV4-3 and TRBJ2-1; 7 nucleotides agree with TRBD2. The CDR3 loop spans 15 amino acids. Germline V gives CDR1 LGHNA, CDR2 YSLEER. J gave up 6 bases and V 0 bases, and 5 bases lay outside the gene matches. The CDR3 DNA follows: TGCGCCAGCAGCCAAGACTGGGAGGGCCTCAATGAGCAGTTCTTC. Its protein product is CASSQDWEGLNEQFF.

The rearrangement joins TRBV27 to TRBJ2-2; D possibly corresponds to TRBD1 (6 bases). The CDR3 runs to 13 residues. V lost 5 bases and J 7 bases, leaving 11 bases between the germline ends. Germline V lookup: CDR1 MNHEY, CDR2 SMNVEV (reference sequence). CDR3 sequence (DNA): TGTGCCAGCAGTGGAGGACAGTACGGGGAGCTGTTTTTT. It codes for CASSGGQYGELFF.

The chain recombines TRBV4-2 with TRBJ2-2; D not resolved. CDR1 and CDR2 from the germline V gene are LGHNA and YNFKEQ. The ends were cut back, 0 bases at V and 0 bases at J, with 11 bases in the middle. CDR3 length: 17 amino acids. CDR3 in DNA: TGTGCCAGCAGCCAAGACGCACTGTACGCGAACACCGGGGAGCTGTTTTTT. Protein product: CASSQDALYANTGELFF.

Notes on this clone: The junction differs from germline at one of its ends, possibly a read error. The chain links TRBV5-6 to TRBJ1-1, with D unclear. CDR3 length equals 14 residues. CDR1 is SGHDT, CDR2 YYEEEE, per germline. CDR3 region: CASSSPKSSTLYLF. CDR3 sequence (DNA): TGTGCCAGCAGCTCTCCTAAGTCCTCCACCCTATATTTATTT.

This clone has ten or more counts. The V gene is TRBV27, the J gene TRBJ1-1, with 11 bases fitting TRBD1. Germline lookup yields CDR1 MNHEY and CDR2 SMNVEV (reference sequence). The CDR3 has 14 residues. V dropped 5 bases and J dropped 6; count of bases not matched to a gene: 5. This CDR3 is CASSPGTGGSEAFF. For the CDR3, the DNA is TGTGCCAGCAGTCCCGGGACAGGGGGATCTGAAGCTTTCTTT.

The chain recombines TRBV7-2 with TRBJ2-4, with D tentatively TRBD1 (6 bases). The CDR3 spans 13 residues. Germline CDR1 SGHTA, CDR2 FQGNSA. Trimming shortened V by 5 bases and J by 9 bases, and 14 bases separated the two germline ends. As DNA, the CDR3 is TGTGCCAGCAGCACTAGACAGGTCACCATTCAGTACTTC. Its protein is CASSTRQVTIQYF.

The sample holds a few counts of this clone. The V call is TRBV5-1, the J call TRBJ2-2, with a weak D call TRBD2 (5 bases). V was trimmed by 0 bases and J by 6 bases, leaving 15 bases between them. Per germline, CDR1 SGHRS and CDR2 YFSETQ. The length of the CDR3 is 16 residues. The CDR3 loop reads CASSLAGSERAGELFF. CDR3 nucleotides: TGCGCCAGCAGCTTGGCCGGTAGCGAGCGAGCCGGGGAGCTGTTTTTT.

The J gene is TRBJ1-2, the V gene TRBV30; 7 nucleotides agree with TRBD1. J lost 8 bases, V lost 6 bases, and 9 bases had no gene match. This CDR3 is built from 12 residues. Germline CDR1 is GTSNPN and CDR2 is SVGIG (reference sequence). The CDR3 DNA reads as TGTGCCTGCTTCCGACAGGGCGAAGGCTACACCTTC. Protein sequence: CACFRQGEGYTF. The full variable domain, rest sourced from reference TRBV30 and TRBJ1-2, is SQTIHQWPATLVQPVGSPLSLECTVEGTSNPNLYWYRQAAGRGLQLLFYSVGIGQISSEVPQNLSASRPQDRQFILSSKKLLLSDSGFYLCACFRQGEGYTFGSGTRLTVV.

The rearrangement uses TRBV10-1 and TRBJ2-2; D perhaps matches TRBD2 (6 bases). V gave up 2 bases and J gave up 0 bases, with 10 bases separating them. CDR1 and CDR2 (germline): WNHNN, SYGVQD (reference sequence). This CDR3 has 16 amino acids. For the CDR3, the DNA is TGCGCCAGCAGTGAGCAAGGACTACCGAACACCGGGGAGCTGTTTTTT. This sequence encodes CASSEQGLPNTGELFF.

The chain employs TRBV18 and TRBJ2-3; 7 bases agree with TRBD1. The CDR3 has 17 amino acids. Germline-derived CDR1 and CDR2 are KGHSH and LQKENI. V lost 2 bases and J lost 2; bases outside the gene matches: 10. CDR3 coding DNA: TGTGCCAGCTCACCATTTGGGGCAGGGGGAGTCACAGATACGCAGTATTTT. Its protein product is CASSPFGAGGVTDTQYF.

The chain links TRBV6-2 or TRBV6-3 to TRBJ1-5; tentative D call: TRBD1 (5 bases). The ends were cut back, 6 bases at V and 8 bases at J, with 11 bases in the middle. Per germline, CDR1 MNHEY and CDR2 SVGEGT. This CDR3 has 12 residues. CDR3 sequence (DNA): TGTGCCAGCAGCCGACAGAGCGAGCCCCAGCATTTT. This gives the protein CASSRQSEPQHF.